The 9 T cell receptor beta chains given below trace back to one sample, sequenced in a study of T cell responses to AZD1222 COVID-19 vaccine. TCRdb's table, derived via immunoSEQ multiplex PCR, lists solely in-frame clones and lacks some. The sample yields some 150,000 clones, 85% to 95% seen once. Source: peripheral blood, taken on day 0 of AZD1222 vaccination. These receptors came from an adult in good health.

The table lists this clone with a count of one. The chain joins TRBV19 to TRBJ1-4; D call uncertain. This CDR3 has 15 amino acids. CDR1 LNHDA and CDR2 SQIVND come from the germline V gene (reference sequence). Trimming left V 6 bases short and J 0 bases short, with 11 bases between. CDR3 loop: CASRPPAATNEKLFF. The DNA of the CDR3 is TGTGCCAGTAGACCCCCGGCAGCAACTAATGAAAAACTGTTTTTT.

The chain uses TRBV4-1 and TRBJ2-7; D possibly matches TRBD1 or TRBD2 (5 bases each). The V gene's germline CDR1 is MGHRA and CDR2 YSYEKL. Trimming left V 0 bases short and J 6 bases short, with 9 bases between. The CDR3 extends over 13 amino acids. This chain's CDR3 is CASSQDWDREQYF. The CDR3 nucleotides are TGCGCCAGCAGCCAAGATTGGGACCGCGAGCAGTACTTC.

V gene TRBV19 combines with J gene TRBJ1-3; 7 bases line up with TRBD1. The CDR3 is made up of 18 amino acids. The V gene end was trimmed by 5 bases and the J gene end by 1 base; junction bases not matched to a gene: 14. Germline lookup yields CDR1 LNHDA and CDR2 SQIVND (reference sequence). The CDR3 DNA reads as TGTGCCAGTAGTGTCTACACCTATGGGACAGCATCTGGAAACACCATATATTTT. It encodes CASSVYTYGTASGNTIYF. The entire variable domain, with the rest obtained from reference TRBV19 and TRBJ1-3, is as follows: DGGITQSPKYLFRKEGQNVTLSCEQNLNHDAMYWYRQDPGQGLRLIYYSQIVNDFQKGDIAEGYSVSREKKESFPLTVTSAQKNPTAFYLCASSVYTYGTASGNTIYFGEGSWLTVV.

The chain is built from TRBV9 and TRBJ1-5; D remains unclear. Deletions cut 4 bases from V and 0 bases from J, with 17 bases between. The CDR3 runs to 17 residues. The V gene's germline CDR1 is SGDLS and CDR2 YYNGEE. CDR3 region: CASSPGDFRDSNQPQHF. The CDR3 DNA reads as TGTGCCAGCAGCCCGGGCGATTTTAGGGATAGCAATCAGCCCCAGCATTTT.

This sequence joins TRBV4-2 and TRBJ2-7, with 9 bases aligning to TRBD2. The germline gives CDR1 LGHNA, CDR2 YNFKEQ. V dropped 0 bases and J dropped 3; count of bases not matched to a gene: 12. The CDR3 sequence is 18 residues long. CDR3 loop: CASSQDLVWEAGGYEQYF. The CDR3, as DNA: TGTGCCAGCAGCCAAGATCTGGTGTGGGAAGCGGGGGGCTACGAGCAGTACTTC.

This chain joins TRBV30 and TRBJ1-3; 9 nucleotides agree with TRBD1. Germline V CDR1 and CDR2: GTSNPN, SVGIG (reference sequence). After removal of 0 bases from V and 0 bases from J, the junction contained 15 bases not matched to a gene. This CDR3 is built from 20 residues. In DNA, the CDR3 is TGTGCCTGGAGTGTACGCCTGGGGACAGGGCGCTTCTCCTCTGGAAACACCATATATTTT. Amino acids: CAWSVRLGTGRFSSGNTIYF.

This chain uses TRBV12-3 or TRBV12-4 with TRBJ1-1; D gene unclear. V was cut by 8 bases and J by 0 bases, with 7 bases left in between. This CDR3 has 12 amino acids. The CDR3 loop is CASLDVNTEAFF. In DNA, the CDR3 is TGTGCCAGCCTGGATGTGAACACTGAAGCTTTCTTT.

This clone appeared a few times. The J gene is TRBJ1-2, the V gene TRBV10-2; unclear D gene. Germline V gene data show CDR1 as WSHSY and CDR2 as SAAADI. The CDR3 sequence is 15 residues long. V shed 1 base and J shed 4 bases, with 13 bases lying between them. This CDR3 reads CASSEFVGYTYGYTF. For the CDR3, the DNA is TGCGCCAGCAGTGAGTTTGTAGGGTATACCTATGGCTACACCTTC.

This chain uses TRBV5-1 with TRBJ1-6; D is unclear. Looked up from germline, CDR1 is SGHRS and CDR2 is YFSETQ. With 5 bases removed from V and 6 bases from J, the gap between germline ends came to 12 bases. The length of the CDR3 is 14 residues. CDR3 region: CASSDGPINSPLHF. The CDR3 DNA reads TGCGCCAGCAGTGATGGACCGATTAATTCACCCCTCCACTTT.